The entry that follows covers one TCR beta chain sequence. The CDR3 totals 16 residues. Per the germline V gene, CDR1 is MNHEY and CDR2 is SVGAGI. The data were obtained in a study of T cells expressing NK-cell markers. TCRdb re-called the 5' RACE reads; every CDR3 protein appears as one record, without DNA. This repertoire includes about 430,000 distinct CDR3 sequences. The receptor was derived from a woman aged 50 to 60 in good health. Sequenced material: blood T cells: a sorted CD56 or NKG2C T cell subset, CD4+ or CD8+ T cells, or bulk PBMC T cells (not recorded which). The V gene is TRBV6-5, the J gene TRBJ2-2; TCRdb's D call of TRBD1 is untestable without DNA. The CDR3 protein is CASSYGAGATTGELFF.